This TCR beta chain is from a study of CD8 T cells in Susac syndrome. Random hexamers served to reverse transcribe roughly 0.5 to 1 ug RNA. The method of amplification for TCR beta CDR3 was immunoSEQ multiplex PCR, covering 54 Vbeta and 13 Jbeta. One entry per CDR3 protein, called by TCRdb with MiXCR from the immunoSEQ multiplex PCR reads. The repertoire consists of hundreds of thousands of distinct CDR3 sequences, with around 83% occurring once and the leading ten covering approximately 0.12%. The germline V gene has CDR1 WSHSY and CDR2 SAAADI. The length of the CDR3 is 12 residues. The germline V and J ends were trimmed by 1 base and 2 bases, with 3 bases remaining between them. The multiple sclerosis controls, all treatment-naive patients, had relapsing-remitting disease that was stable or active.

The receptor was derived from a human donor with multiple sclerosis. The specimen sequenced was CD8+ T cells from PBMCs. The chain recombines TRBV10-2 with TRBJ2-7; no clear D gene. The chain's CDR3 is CASSELAYEQYF. The CDR3 nucleotides are TGCGCCAGCAGTGAGTTAGCCTACGAGCAGTACTTC.